Shown below are 15 T cell receptor beta chains from a single sample sequenced in a study of CD8+CD57+ T cells in acquired aplastic anemia. TCR beta VDJ combinations and CDR3 sequences were profiled from genomic DNA. TCRdb passed the reads through MiXCR, listing each CDR3 protein once. The sample has about 170,000 distinct CDR3 sequences, 55% to 80% seen once; the top ten hold 45% to 50%. Sequenced sample: sorted CD4+, CD8+, or CD8+CD57+ T cells (not recorded which) from PBMCs. The receptors come from a human donor in good health.

V gene TRBV10-3 combines with J gene TRBJ2-5; D is unclear. Germline V gene sequence: CDR1 ENHRY, CDR2 SYGVKD. The V gene lost 4 bases and the J gene lost 2 bases, with 5 bases spanning the gap. The length of the CDR3 is 12 residues. The DNA for the CDR3 is TGTGCCATCAGTGGCACGCAAGAGACCCAGTACTTC. Its protein product is CAISGTQETQYF.

The chain recombines TRBV24-1 with TRBJ2-1; 7 nucleotides align to TRBD1. V was clipped by 9 bases and J by 2 bases; unmatched bases: 3. Germline V lookup: CDR1 KGHDR, CDR2 SFDVKD. The CDR3 spans 13 residues. Here the CDR3 reads CATGDSPYNEQFF. The CDR3 nucleotides read TGTGCCACCGGGGACAGTCCCTACAATGAGCAGTTCTTC.

The chain combines TRBV24-1 with TRBJ2-7; 11 bases line up with TRBD2. The CDR3 has 15 residues. Germline-derived CDR1 and CDR2 are KGHDR and SFDVKD. The trim removed 3 bases at V and 3 bases at J, leaving 3 bases unmatched. This chain's CDR3 is CATSDPGTSGYEQYF. CDR3 DNA: TGTGCCACCAGTGATCCCGGGACTAGCGGCTACGAGCAGTACTTC.

The chain links TRBV7-9 to TRBJ1-5; perhaps TRBD1 as D (5 bases). Trimming took 5 bases from V and 4 from J, leaving 18 bases between them. Germline V CDR1 and CDR2: SEHNR, FQNEAQ (reference sequence). The CDR3 covers 16 residues. This CDR3 is CASSPAIQGRNQPQHF. In nucleotides, the CDR3 is TGTGCCAGCAGCCCGGCTATCCAGGGTCGGAATCAGCCCCAGCATTTT.

As concerns this clonotype: This may be a read error, as it is one base from a much larger clone. This sequence joins TRBV11-2 and TRBJ2-7; TRBD2 matches 10 bases. Germline trimming cut 5 bases from V and 7 bases from J; bases unmatched to any gene: 14. This CDR3 comprises 16 residues. Germline V CDR1 and CDR2: SGHAT, FQNNGV. CDR3: CASSHTLAGAGNEQYF. The CDR3 nucleotides are TGTGCCAGCAGCCATACCCTAGCGGGAGCGGGCAATGAGCAGTACTTC.

On this clonotype: No conserved phenylalanine or tryptophan ends this CDR3, so it is likely a read error. The DNA is omitted, as the CDR3 cannot be located on it reliably, and the CDR3 follows TCRdb's listing. The V gene is TRBV9, the J gene TRBJ2-3; the D call of TRBD2 is as the table states it, not checked on the DNA. Germline CDR1 reads SGDLS; CDR2 reads YYNGEE. Including both end residues, the CDR3 is 12 amino acids long. The CDR3 sequence is CASSDGGSTRYS.

The chain has TRBV15 and TRBJ2-1, with TRBD2 identical over 11 bases. Germline V gene sequence: CDR1 LNHNV, CDR2 YYDKDF (reference sequence). J was trimmed by 8 bases and V by 0 bases; bases with no gene match: 6. The CDR3 has 16 amino acids. The CDR3 sequence is CATSRDSGRAKDEQFF. CDR3 coding DNA: TGTGCCACCAGCAGAGATAGCGGGAGGGCCAAGGATGAGCAGTTCTTC.

About this clonotype: Its ends do not fully match the called genes, so a read error is possible. The chain couples TRBV10-3 to TRBJ2-7; either TRBD1 or TRBD2 may fit D (5 bases each). Looked up from germline, CDR1 is ENHRY and CDR2 is SYGVKD. This CDR3 spans 15 amino acids. CDR3 protein: CASSYSRAGYYEQYF. The CDR3 nucleotides read TGTGCCAGCAGTTACTCGAGGGCAGGGTACTACGAGCAGTACTTC.

The V call is TRBV19, the J call TRBJ1-6; unclear D gene. V was shortened by 6 bases and J by 0 bases, with 12 bases between the two germline ends. The CDR3 runs to 16 residues. The germline gives CDR1 LNHDA, CDR2 SQIVND (reference sequence). The CDR3 spells CASRHTISSYNSPLHF. The CDR3 bases are TGTGCCAGTAGGCATACGATAAGCTCCTATAATTCACCCCTCCACTTT.

The rearrangement joins TRBV19 to TRBJ2-3; the D call may be TRBD1 or TRBD2 (5 bases each). Looked up from germline, CDR1 is LNHDA and CDR2 is SQIVND (reference sequence). Deletions cut 4 bases from V and 2 bases from J, with 10 bases between. The CDR3 length is 14 residues. The DNA for the CDR3 is TGTGCCAGTAGTACGGGACCCAACACAGATACGCAGTATTTT. As protein: CASSTGPNTDTQYF. The full variable domain, in which reference TRBV19 and TRBJ2-3 provide the parts outside the CDR3, is DGGITQSPKYLFRKEGQNVTLSCEQNLNHDAMYWYRQDPGQGLRLIYYSQIVNDFQKGDIAEGYSVSREKKESFPLTVTSAQKNPTAFYLCASSTGPNTDTQYFGPGTRLTVL.

V gene TRBV19 combines with J gene TRBJ1-6, with 9 bases aligning to TRBD1. After removal of 5 bases from V and 2 bases from J, the junction contained 7 bases not matched to a gene. The CDR3 consists of 17 residues. Per the germline V gene, CDR1 is LNHDA and CDR2 is SQIVND (reference sequence). The CDR3 DNA follows: TGTGCCAGTAGTGCCAGAGGGACAGGGACCTATAATTCACCCCTCCACTTT. It specifies CASSARGTGTYNSPLHF.

The table lists this clonotype with a few counts. J is TRBJ1-2 and V is TRBV6-2 or TRBV6-3; 9 bases are a match to TRBD1. V lost 0 bases, J lost 7 bases, and 6 bases stayed unmatched. In germline, CDR1 is MNHEY, CDR2 SVGEGT. This CDR3 is built from 15 residues. CDR3 nucleotides: TGTGCCAGCAGTTACTCTGGGACAGGGATCGGTGGCTACACCTTC. This sequence encodes CASSYSGTGIGGYTF.

V usage is TRBV5-1 and J usage is TRBJ1-4; tentative D call: TRBD1 (6 bases). Germline loops: CDR1 SGHRS, CDR2 YFSETQ. The CDR3 runs to 15 residues. V dropped 0 bases and J dropped 8 bases, with 14 bases sitting between them. CDR3 sequence: CASSLGDTLREKLFF. The CDR3 region has the DNA TGCGCCAGCAGCTTGGGGGACACTCTGAGGGAAAAACTGTTTTTT.

The rearrangement links TRBV2 to TRBJ2-4; TRBD1 might be the D (6 bases). The ends were cut back, 2 bases at V and 3 bases at J, with 20 bases in the middle. The CDR3 runs to 18 residues. CDR1 is SNHLY and CDR2 is FYNNEI in the germline V gene. CDR3 DNA: TGTGCCAGCAGTGAATTGGTACAGGGCCTAACGGTCAAAAACATTCAGTACTTC. Encoded protein: CASSELVQGLTVKNIQYF.

The chain has TRBV6-4 and TRBJ2-5; possibly TRBD1 for D (6 bases). Trimming stripped 4 bases from V and 1 base from J, with 10 bases between. There are 14 residues in the CDR3. Germline V gene sequence: CDR1 MRHNA, CDR2 SNTAGT. The CDR3 nucleotides are TGTGCCAGCAGTGTTGGGGACACCCAAGAGACCCAGTACTTC. This codes for CASSVGDTQETQYF.